This T cell receptor beta chain was identified during a study of cytomegalovirus exposure and HLA in healthy donors. The germline gives CDR1 MGHRA, CDR2 YSYEKL. The CDR3 is 17 amino acids. The V and J ends lost 0 bases and 3 bases, in that order; junction bases with no gene match: 7. 60 Vbeta and 13 Jbeta primers were used in PCR. Repertoires were generated with immunoSEQ multiplex PCR, while TCRdb's copy carries only in-frame clones and drops some. The sample includes about 130,000 clones, around 75% seen only once; the top ten take 2.5% to 3.5%. The sequence was collected from a man aged 25-45 years in good health and CMV-seronegative. The specimen sequenced was PBMCs. This chain links TRBV4-1 with TRBJ2-3, with 9 nucleotides matching TRBD2. The CDR3 region has the DNA TGCGCCAGCAGCCAAGATCGCGGGGGGGCCGTAACAGATACGCAGTATTTT. It codes for CASSQDRGGAVTDTQYF.